Here is one T cell receptor (beta chain) with its context. The record originates from a study of blood T cell repertoires in COVID-19. Background on the study: Acute-phase and convalescent COVID-19 samples originated in the United States, Italy and Spain. PBMCs, B-cell-depleted T cells, or T cells provided the cDNA or gDNA that made up the material.

Authors' methods: By means of reference gene primer amplification, nucleated cell counts were estimated. Sequencing was performed with immunoSEQ multiplex PCR; in TCRdb, only in-frame clones are kept and a portion is missing. Clonal size and the V and J genes are those of that table, whereas D and trimming came from the DNA. This table has 150,000 to 200,000 clones, around 81% appearing once. This CDR3 is 18 amino acids long. In germline, CDR1 is KGHDR, CDR2 SFDVKD. V lost 2 bases to trimming and J lost 5 bases, with 22 bases between them. The chain uses TRBV24-1 and TRBJ2-3; a weak D match, TRBD2 (6 bases). The TCR was taken from a man between 65 and 85 years old with active or convalescent COVID-19. Specimen: peripheral blood. CDR3 protein: CATSDSRRAGSILDTQYF. CDR3 nucleotides: TGTGCCACCAGTGATTCCCGTCGAGCGGGCTCCATTCTAGATACGCAGTATTTT.